What follows is one T cell receptor beta chain and its context. Original processing methods: Reference gene primers were amplified, and this amplification served to estimate nucleated cell counts. Repertoires were generated with immunoSEQ multiplex PCR, while TCRdb's copy carries only in-frame clones and drops some. V and J calls and clone size are copied from that table; D and trimming were computed from the DNA. The sample consists of about 130,000 clones, around 80% of them appearing once. This entry comes from a study of blood T cell repertoires in COVID-19. Study-level background: Spain, Italy and the United States supplied samples that represented acute and convalescent COVID-19. Sources were T cells, B-cell-depleted T cells, or PBMCs; the material itself was cDNA or gDNA.

Germline lookup yields CDR1 SNHLY and CDR2 FYNNEI. The CDR3 has 14 amino acids. Germline trimming cut 7 bases from V and 4 bases from J; bases unmatched to any gene: 7. Sequences were obtained from peripheral blood. The genes are TRBV2 and TRBJ2-5; 9 bases line up with TRBD1. The source of this sequence is a human donor in a cohort sampled during active COVID-19. The CDR3 DNA reads TGTGCCAGCAACCAGGACAGGGGACGAGAGACCCAGTACTTC. Its protein product is CASNQDRGRETQYF.